These 4 T cell receptor beta chains were sequenced from one sample in a study of shared clonotypes between healthy human individuals. Data came from immunoSEQ multiplex PCR; TCRdb stores just in-frame clones and leaves some out. The repertoire holds some 1.5 million clones, around 97% seen once, with 0.95% to 1.5% in the top ten. Sequencing was done on a sample of naive CD4+ T cells sorted from blood. The subset: CD45RA+ positively selected. The receptors stem from a man between 25 and 39 years old in good health.

V is TRBV2 and J is TRBJ2-1, with TRBD1 identical over 9 bases. V shed 11 bases, J shed 2 bases, and the junction held 10 bases outside the gene matches. CDR3 size: 15 residues. CDR1 and CDR2 from the germline V gene are SNHLY and FYNNEI. DNA of the CDR3: TGTGCCGGATCCTTGGACAGGGGCGCCTACAATGAGCAGTTCTTC. As protein: CAGSLDRGAYNEQFF.

The V and J genes are TRBV28 and TRBJ1-1; no reliable D call. Germline V gene data show CDR1 as MDHEN and CDR2 as SYDVKM. V was pared by 8 bases and J by 4 bases, with 8 bases between. This CDR3 has 11 amino acids. CDR3 sequence (DNA): TGTGCCAGCCGCCCCACCACTGAAGCTTTCTTT. Residues: CASRPTTEAFF.

This chain links TRBV6-5 with TRBJ2-2; 9 bases are shared with TRBD1. Unmatched junction bases numbered 7, after V lost 2 bases and J lost 6 bases. Germline V gives CDR1 MNHEY, CDR2 SVGAGI. The CDR3 covers 16 residues. CDR3 loop: CASSYRTGQGPGELFF. DNA of the CDR3: TGTGCCAGCAGTTACCGAACGGGACAGGGCCCCGGGGAGCTGTTTTTT.

A remark on this clone: Other DNA sequences in this sample translate to the same CDR3. The chain is built from TRBV5-1 and TRBJ2-7; weak D call: TRBD2 (5 bases). The CDR3 runs to 15 residues. Trimming took off 2 bases at V and 0 bases at J, with 12 bases between the two ends. Germline loops: CDR1 SGHRS, CDR2 YFSETQ. CDR3: CASSFDYPSSYEQYF. The CDR3 nucleotides are TGCGCCAGCAGCTTTGACTACCCAAGCTCCTACGAGCAGTACTTC.